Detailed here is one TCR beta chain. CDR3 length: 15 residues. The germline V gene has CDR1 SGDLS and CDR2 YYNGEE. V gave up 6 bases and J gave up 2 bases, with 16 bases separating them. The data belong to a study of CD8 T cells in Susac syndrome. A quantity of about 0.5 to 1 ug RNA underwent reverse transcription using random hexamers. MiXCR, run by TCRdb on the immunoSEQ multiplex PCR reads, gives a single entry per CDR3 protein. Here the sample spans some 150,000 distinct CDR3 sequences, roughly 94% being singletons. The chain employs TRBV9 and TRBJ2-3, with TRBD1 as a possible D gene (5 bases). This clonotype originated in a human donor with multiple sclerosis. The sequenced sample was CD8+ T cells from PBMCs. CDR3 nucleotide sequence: TGTGCCAGCAATCGACAGTCGACCCCCACAGATACGCAGTATTTT. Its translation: CASNRQSTPTDTQYF.